This TCR beta chain comes out of a study of blood T cell repertoires in COVID-19. The wider study: From the United States, Italy and Spain came samples of acute and convalescent COVID-19. T cells, B-cell-depleted T cells, or PBMCs provided the cDNA or gDNA that served as material.

Per the authors' pipeline: Quantification of nucleated cells was approximated via reference gene primer amplification. The protocol was immunoSEQ multiplex PCR, while the TCRdb copy is restricted to in-frame clones and leaves out a portion. V and J calls and clone size are given by that table; D and trimming were obtained from the DNA. The sample carries roughly 140,000 clones, roughly 90% recorded once. The CDR3 is 16 residues long. The junction had 7 bases not matched to a gene; V was cut back by 6 bases and J by 6 bases. The germline gives CDR1 WSHSY, CDR2 SAAADI. The receptor comes from a woman aged 55-70 years with active or convalescent COVID-19. The rearrangement joins TRBV10-2 to TRBJ2-2; 13 bases align to TRBD2. Sequencing input: peripheral blood. Here the CDR3 reads CASRVGLAGTSGELFF. The DNA for the CDR3 is TGCGCCAGCAGGGTGGGACTAGCGGGAACTTCCGGGGAGCTGTTTTTT.